These T cell receptor beta chains were read from a single sample in a study of T cells in Graves' hyperthyroidism and ophthalmopathy. TCRdb used MiXCR to reprocess the multiplex PCR reads, holding one entry per CDR3 protein. This sample yields roughly 630,000 distinct CDR3 sequences, of which about a sixth are seen a single time; 6.5% to 8% belongs to the top ten. The sequenced sample was blood. The origin of the receptors is a woman younger than 45 with Graves' hyperthyroidism. The CDR3 runs from the conserved cysteine through the conserved F or W. The D gene is left open where the match is weak. Rows may omit the clone size; those that give it use once, few, many or a size class.

cdr3_nt,cdr3_aa,clone_size,v_call,d_call,j_call
TGTGCCAGCAGCCTTGGGCAGGACCCTAACTATGGCTACACCTTC,CASSLGQDPNYGYTF,few,TRBV5-4,.,TRBJ1-2
TGTGCCAGCAGTTTAACCCTAGGACTAGCGGGTCTTACCTACGAGCAGTACTTC,CASSLTLGLAGLTYEQYF,many,TRBV28,TRBD2,TRBJ2-7
TGTGCCAGCAGTTACTCGGGGGCGTACTTCAACACCGGGGGGCTGTTTTTT,CASSYSGAYFNTGGLFF,.,TRBV6-2/TRBV6-3,.,TRBJ2-2
TGTGCCAGCAGTGCCCAAGTCGGGGAGCTGTTTTTT,CASSAQVGELFF,many,TRBV2,.,TRBJ2-2
TGTGCCAGCAGCCAAGATGCAGGGGGGGCTCAGCCCCAGCATTTT,CASSQDAGGAQPQHF,few,TRBV3-1,TRBD1,TRBJ1-5
TGTGCCAGCAGCCCGGGACTGGCGAACACTGAAGCTTTCTTT,CASSPGLANTEAFF,few,TRBV7-9,.,TRBJ1-1
TGTGCCAGCAGCTTAAGCAGGGGTAACTCCTACGAGCAGTACTTC,CASSLSRGNSYEQYF,few,TRBV7-6,.,TRBJ2-7
TGTGCCAGCAGCTCGGGACTAGCGCAGTACGAGCAGTACTTC,CASSSGLAQYEQYF,.,TRBV7-2,TRBD2,TRBJ2-7
TGTGCCAGCAGCGCTGGACTAGCGGGCGTCCACCCCCAAGAGACCCAGTATTTC,CASSAGLAGVHPQETQYF,.,TRBV7-3,TRBD2,TRBJ2-5
TGTGCCAGTAAGGACAGGGCGGCGAACACCGGGGAGCTGTTTTTT,CASKDRAANTGELFF,many,TRBV6-1,TRBD1,TRBJ2-2
TGCAGCGTTGTGGCAGGGAGCTCCTACGAGCAGTACTTC,CSVVAGSSYEQYF,.,TRBV29-1,.,TRBJ2-7
TGTGCCAGTGGCCCAACTAGTCAATTTGACAATGAGCAGTTCTTC,CASGPTSQFDNEQFF,few,TRBV6-1,.,TRBJ2-1
TGCAGTGCTGAACCTCCGGGACAGGGAATTCCCGCCTATCCCTACGAGCAGTACTTC,CSAEPPGQGIPAYPYEQYF,few,TRBV20-1,TRBD1,TRBJ2-7
TGTGCCAGCTCACCACCCGGGACTAGCCTCGATACGCAGTATTTT,CASSPPGTSLDTQYF,few,TRBV18,TRBD2,TRBJ2-3
TGTGCCAGCAGTTACATCACCAACCAAGAGACCCAGTACTTC,CASSYITNQETQYF,few,TRBV6-5,.,TRBJ2-5
TGCAGTGCTAGAGGAGGGTTACCCTACGAGCAGTACTTC,CSARGGLPYEQYF,few,TRBV20-1,.,TRBJ2-7
TGTGCCAGCACCAATTCGGGGGGCGGCGAGCAGTACTTC,CASTNSGGGEQYF,many,TRBV6-1,.,TRBJ2-7
TGTGCCAGCAGCTTTACAGGGGGCCCTGGGGCCAACGTCCTGACTTTC,CASSFTGGPGANVLTF,.,TRBV5-5,TRBD1,TRBJ2-6
TGCAGTGCTAGAGATAAGCCTCTCGGGTACGAGCAGTACTTC,CSARDKPLGYEQYF,many,TRBV20-1,.,TRBJ2-7
TGTGCCAGCAGCTTAGCGTCGAAGGATGAGCAGTTCTTC,CASSLASKDEQFF,many,TRBV7-9,.,TRBJ2-1
TGTGCCAACAAGAGGTATACGCAGTATTTT,CANKRYTQYF,many,TRBV4-2,.,TRBJ2-3
TGTGCCAGCAGTTTAGTCGCTGGGGGAGCCAAAAACATTCAGTACTTC,CASSLVAGGAKNIQYF,many,TRBV12-3/TRBV12-4,.,TRBJ2-4
TGTGCCAGCAGTTTAGGCAGGTTCAATCAGCCCCAGCATTTT,CASSLGRFNQPQHF,few,TRBV27,.,TRBJ1-5
TGTGCCAGCAGCTTAGCCTCCCGGAGAACAGATACGCAGTATTTT,CASSLASRRTDTQYF,many,TRBV7-2,.,TRBJ2-3
TGTGCCAGCTCACCGTTGGGGCAGTCGAAATTGGATACGCAGTATTTT,CASSPLGQSKLDTQYF,.,TRBV18,.,TRBJ2-3
TGTGCCAGCAGCTCCTTAGCGGGAGGCTACAATGAGCAGTTCTTC,CASSSLAGGYNEQFF,many,TRBV12-3/TRBV12-4,TRBD2,TRBJ2-1
TGTGCCAGCAGCAGAACAGGGGAATATGGCTACACCTTC,CASSRTGEYGYTF,many,TRBV6-1,TRBD1,TRBJ1-2
TGCAGCGCCGGAGAGGTAGGACTAGCTTTCAATGAGCAGTTCTTC,CSAGEVGLAFNEQFF,.,TRBV29-1,TRBD2,TRBJ2-1
TGCAGTGCCCGAAAATCGGGGGGCACCGGGGAGCTGTTTTTT,CSARKSGGTGELFF,.,TRBV20-1,TRBD2,TRBJ2-2
TGTGCCAGCAGTTGGGGAGGAAGCTCTGGGGCCAACGTCCTGACTTTC,CASSWGGSSGANVLTF,few,TRBV27,.,TRBJ2-6
TGCAGTGCTGGACTAGTAACAGATACGCAGTATTTT,CSAGLVTDTQYF,many,TRBV20-1,TRBD2,TRBJ2-3
TGTGCCAGCAGCTTAGTAGGGTCCAAAGCCTATGAGCAGTTCTTC,CASSLVGSKAYEQFF,many,TRBV7-8,.,TRBJ2-1
TGTGCCAGCAGATACAGGGGGCCTGGGCAAGAGACCCAGTACTTC,CASRYRGPGQETQYF,many,TRBV12-3/TRBV12-4,TRBD1,TRBJ2-5
TGTGCCAGCAGTTACGTCCTCGGGAAGGGTTCTGACACGTCCTACAATGAGCAGTTCTTC,CASSYVLGKGSDTSYNEQFF,many,TRBV6-2/TRBV6-3,.,TRBJ2-1
TGTGCCAGCAGTTCACGGGGCGTTTATAATTCACCCCTCCACTTT,CASSSRGVYNSPLHF,few,TRBV6-2/TRBV6-3,.,TRBJ1-6
TGTGCCTGGAGCACTAGCGGACCGGGGGGTACGCAGTATTTT,CAWSTSGPGGTQYF,.,TRBV30,TRBD2,TRBJ2-3
TGTGCCAGCAGTTTAGGTAGGGGCGAGCATTACTTC,CASSLGRGEHYF,.,TRBV12-3/TRBV12-4,.,TRBJ2-7
TGTGCCAGCAGCTTCTCACTAGCGGACAATGAGCAGTTCTTC,CASSFSLADNEQFF,many,TRBV7-6,TRBD2,TRBJ2-1
TGTGCCAGCGGAACAGGGGCAGGATACGAGCAGTACTTC,CASGTGAGYEQYF,many,TRBV7-9,TRBD1,TRBJ2-7
TGTGCCACCAGTGATCACGGGGCGACAGACGATCAGCCCCAGCATTTT,CATSDHGATDDQPQHF,many,TRBV24-1,.,TRBJ1-5
TGTGCCAGCAGTGAAGCGCTTCCCAGTCAGCCCCAGCATTTT,CASSEALPSQPQHF,many,TRBV2,.,TRBJ1-5
TGTGCCAGCAGTCCCGGTAGGGGAGGGGGAACTGAGCAGTTCTTC,CASSPGRGGGTEQFF,many,TRBV6-2/TRBV6-3,.,TRBJ2-1
TGTGCCAGCAGTGCGGACAGGGAGGCTGGTAGCAATCAGCCCCAGCATTTT,CASSADREAGSNQPQHF,many,TRBV6-1,TRBD1,TRBJ1-5
TGTGCCAGCAGCTTGGAGGGGACTAGCATCTACGAGCAGTACTTC,CASSLEGTSIYEQYF,many,TRBV7-2,TRBD2,TRBJ2-7
TGTGCCAGCAGCCGCCCTGGGGCCGGGGAGCTGTTTTTT,CASSRPGAGELFF,.,TRBV12-3/TRBV12-4,.,TRBJ2-2
TGCGCCAGCAGCCAGGGACTATTTACAGATACGCAGTATTTT,CASSQGLFTDTQYF,few,TRBV5-1,TRBD2,TRBJ2-3
TGTGCCAGCAGCCCTCAGCCGGGCAATGAGCAGTTCTTC,CASSPQPGNEQFF,few,TRBV7-3,.,TRBJ2-1
TGTGCCAGCAGCAGGGACAGGGAGGGATTCTATGGCTACACCTTC,CASSRDREGFYGYTF,many,TRBV3-1,TRBD1,TRBJ1-2
TGTGCCAGCAGCACATACGGGACAGGTGGGGGCACAGATACGCAGTATTTT,CASSTYGTGGGTDTQYF,.,TRBV11-1,TRBD1,TRBJ2-3
TGTGCTAGTGGTTTGGATCATCGGGACAGGGGCCGACAGCCCCAGCATTTT,CASGLDHRDRGRQPQHF,many,TRBV12-5,TRBD1,TRBJ1-5
TGTGCCATAGGGGGGGAACTGGGAAACGAGCAGTACTTC,CAIGGELGNEQYF,few,TRBV10-3,.,TRBJ2-7
TGTGCCAGCAGCTCAAGCCCTAAACAGGGGAGCGAGCAGTACTTC,CASSSSPKQGSEQYF,.,TRBV7-2,TRBD1,TRBJ2-7
TGTGCCACCCTTGGCGGGACGGGCGGGGAGCTGTTTTTT,CATLGGTGGELFF,few,TRBV12-3/TRBV12-4,.,TRBJ2-2
TGTGCCAGTAGTATAGGGGAGGGAGATCAGCCCCAGCATTTT,CASSIGEGDQPQHF,few,TRBV19,.,TRBJ1-5
TGTGCCAGCAGCCAATTGAGTACATGGGGTGAAGCTTTCTTT,CASSQLSTWGEAFF,few,TRBV14,.,TRBJ1-1